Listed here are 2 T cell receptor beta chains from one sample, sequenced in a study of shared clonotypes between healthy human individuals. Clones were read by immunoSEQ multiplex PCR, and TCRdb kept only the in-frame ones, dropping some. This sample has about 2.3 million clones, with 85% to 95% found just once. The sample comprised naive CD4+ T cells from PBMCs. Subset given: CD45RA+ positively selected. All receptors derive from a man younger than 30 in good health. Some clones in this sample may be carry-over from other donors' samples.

CDR3 coding DNA: TGTGCCAGTAGGGTCGGGCGGGGAACCTACGAGCAGTACTTC. Its protein is CASRVGRGTYEQYF. The V call is TRBV19, the J call TRBJ2-7, with a tentative D call TRBD2 (6 bases). The length of the CDR3 is 14 residues. Between the trimmed V and J ends, which lost 6 bases and 2 bases, there was a span of 14 bases. CDR1 and CDR2 from the germline V gene are LNHDA and SQIVND (reference sequence).

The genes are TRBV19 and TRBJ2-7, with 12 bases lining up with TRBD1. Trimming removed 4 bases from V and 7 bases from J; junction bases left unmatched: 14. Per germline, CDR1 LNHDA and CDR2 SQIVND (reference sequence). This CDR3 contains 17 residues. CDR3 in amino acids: CASSNLRPGQGAREQYF. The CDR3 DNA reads TGTGCCAGTAGTAACCTCCGACCGGGACAGGGGGCGCGGGAGCAGTACTTC.